This T cell receptor (beta chain) was recorded in a study of Graves' ophthalmopathy and Graves' hyperthyroidism. Beta-chain TCR CDR3 regions were amplified from RNA transcripts. Amplification began with first-round RT-PCR using HTBI primers, then second-round multiplex PCR was performed. TCRdb used MiXCR to reprocess the multiplex PCR reads, holding one entry per CDR3 protein. The sample lists approximately 380,000 distinct CDR3 sequences, 20% to 25% occurring once. The CDR3 extends over 12 amino acids. V was pared by 4 bases and J by 4 bases, with 7 bases between. Excluded: other autoimmune disease, uncontrolled infection, pregnancy or lactation. The PBMCs originated from roughly 10 ml of fresh peripheral blood. This clonotype has ten or more counts. Its antigen remains unknown. Study results and caveats: Blood contained most expanded thyroid clonotypes exceeding 0.001 frequency.

This receptor was taken from a woman aged 18-35 years with stable Graves' hyperthyroidism. The specimen sequenced was peripheral blood. The chain has TRBV12-3 or TRBV12-4 and TRBJ1-2, with D unresolved. DNA for the CDR3: TGTGCCAGCAGTTCGACCGGCTATGGCTACACCTTC. Residues: CASSSTGYGYTF.